This T cell receptor beta chain was sequenced during a study of OX40 agonist ivuxolimab in advanced cancers. On the study more broadly: Patients with hepatocellular carcinoma, melanoma, renal cell or head and neck cancer made up the dose-escalation patients. Study results and caveats: The authors did not determine the antigen specificity of the expanded peripheral T cells.

The CDR3 has 15 residues. Germline-derived CDR1 and CDR2 are SEHNR and FQNEAQ (reference sequence). V was clipped by 5 bases and J by 4 bases; unmatched bases: 6. A remark on this clone: Antigen specificity is unknown.

Sequencing used immunoSEQ multiplex PCR; TCRdb keeps in-frame clones, though not all of them. This sample has 50,000 to 65,000 clones; 85% to 95% occur once, and the top ten carry 13%. The material was CD4+ or CD8+ T cells sorted from blood, obtained in a trial of the OX40 agonist ivuxolimab. The receptor's source is an adult with an advanced solid tumor such as melanoma, head and neck, liver or kidney cancer. This sequence joins TRBV7-9 and TRBJ2-1; 9 nucleotides line up with TRBD1. CDR3: CASSPRQGEYNEQFF. The CDR3 region has the DNA TGTGCCAGCAGCCCGCGACAGGGGGAATACAATGAGCAGTTCTTC.